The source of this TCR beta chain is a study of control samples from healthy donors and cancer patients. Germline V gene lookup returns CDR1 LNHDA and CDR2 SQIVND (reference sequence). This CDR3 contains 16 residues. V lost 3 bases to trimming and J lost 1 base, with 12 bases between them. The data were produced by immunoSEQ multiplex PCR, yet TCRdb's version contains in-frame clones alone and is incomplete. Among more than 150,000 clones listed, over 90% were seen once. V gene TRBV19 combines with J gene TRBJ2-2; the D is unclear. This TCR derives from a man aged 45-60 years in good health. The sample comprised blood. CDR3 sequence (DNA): TGTGCCAGTAGTATGGGTATGCGGAAGAACACCGGGGAGCTGTTTTTT. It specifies CASSMGMRKNTGELFF.